The 25 T cell receptor beta chains below all came from one sample that was sequenced in a study of blood T cell repertoires in COVID-19. The method was immunoSEQ multiplex PCR; TCRdb's version includes in-frame clones alone and lacks a portion of them. This sample has 300,000 to 350,000 clones, with 90% found just once. The source material was PBMCs or T cells enriched from blood (not recorded which). The source of these receptors is a woman younger than 30 with acute COVID-19.

This clone was recorded once. The J gene is TRBJ2-1, the V gene TRBV18; D is unclear. The CDR3 contains 12 residues. V lost 2 bases, J lost 8 bases, and 7 bases lay in between. Germline V gene sequence: CDR1 KGHSH, CDR2 LQKENI. The CDR3 bases are TGTGCCAGCTCACCAGTCATAGATGAGCAGTTCTTC. Translation: CASSPVIDEQFF.

V and J are TRBV6-4 and TRBJ1-2, with D maybe TRBD1 (5 bases). Germline CDR1 is MRHNA and CDR2 is SNTAGT. This CDR3 is 14 amino acids long. V lost 5 bases and J lost 3, with 13 bases in between. The CDR3 DNA follows: TGTGCCAGCAGTCCTCTACCGGGGGACTATGGCTACACCTTC. This gives the protein CASSPLPGDYGYTF.

The CDR3 reads CASTHRSGSYEQYF. The CDR3 DNA follows: TGTGCCAGCACCCACCGTAGCGGGAGCTACGAGCAGTACTTC. The gene calls are TRBV27 and TRBJ2-7; 9 bases match TRBD2. Germline-derived CDR1 and CDR2 are MNHEY and SMNVEV (reference sequence). The length of the CDR3 is 14 residues. Trimming at V came to 7 bases and at J to 3 bases, leaving 7 bases not matched to a gene.

The chain couples TRBV5-1 to TRBJ2-7, with D perhaps matching TRBD1 (6 bases). Between the trimmed V and J ends, which lost 3 bases and 0 bases, there was a span of 10 bases. The CDR3 totals 14 residues. Germline V CDR1 and CDR2: SGHRS, YFSETQ. The CDR3 sequence: CASSYPGHSYEQYF. Written as DNA, the CDR3 is TGCGCCAGCAGCTATCCGGGACACTCCTACGAGCAGTACTTC.

This clone has just a few counts. This chain joins TRBV19 and TRBJ2-1, with 7 nucleotides matching TRBD2. The CDR3 has 18 amino acids. V shed 4 bases and J 0 bases; nucleotides not matched to a gene: 12. The germline V gene encodes CDR1 LNHDA and CDR2 SQIVND (reference sequence). DNA for the CDR3: TGTGCCAGTAGTACCTGGGACTATGAATTGGGCTCCTACAATGAGCAGTTCTTC. It specifies CASSTWDYELGSYNEQFF.

This chain links TRBV28 with TRBJ2-3, with 7 bases lining up with TRBD2. Trimming removed 8 bases from V and 6 bases from J; junction bases left unmatched: 14. The CDR3 loop spans 15 amino acids. CDR1 and CDR2 from the germline V gene are MDHEN and SYDVKM. CDR3 nucleotide sequence: TGTGCCAGCGCGTTTAGCGGGCGGGGTGAGGATACGCAGTATTTT. It translates to CASAFSGRGEDTQYF.

This clone appeared a few times. This chain joins TRBV3-1 (or the pseudogene TRBV3-2) and TRBJ1-4; D remains unclear. This CDR3 has 14 residues. The V end was cut by 0 bases, the J end by 7 bases, with 9 bases between. Germline V lookup: CDR1 LGHDT, CDR2 YNNKEL (reference sequence). CDR3 in amino acids: CASSQDWAAEKLFF. DNA of the CDR3: TGTGCCAGCAGCCAAGATTGGGCCGCTGAAAAACTGTTTTTT.

This chain uses TRBV5-5 with TRBJ1-3, with D unresolved. CDR1 is SGHKS and CDR2 is YYEKEE in the germline V gene (reference sequence). CDR3 length: 16 amino acids. Trimming took off 0 bases at V and 6 bases at J, with 16 bases between the two ends. In DNA, the CDR3 is TGTGCCAGCAGCTTGGGAAGGTCGCCTAGGTTAAACACCATATATTTT. Translating it yields CASSLGRSPRLNTIYF.

This clone was counted only a few times. The chain couples TRBV18 to TRBJ1-5, with a weak D call TRBD1 (5 bases). The CDR3 totals 16 residues. Trimming took 6 bases from V and 0 from J, leaving 15 bases between them. Germline V gives CDR1 KGHSH, CDR2 LQKENI. CDR3: CASSQATAHSNQPQHF. As DNA, the CDR3 is TGTGCCAGCTCGCAAGCGACAGCCCATAGCAATCAGCCCCAGCATTTT.

The V gene is TRBV6-5, the J gene TRBJ2-7; TRBD1 is a possible D gene (6 bases). Trimming left V 1 base short and J 0 bases short, with 13 bases between. This CDR3 has 16 residues. Germline values: CDR1 MNHEY, CDR2 SVGAGI. For the CDR3, the DNA is TGTGCCAGCAGTTACTGGGACACCTTGGGCTCCTACGAGCAGTACTTC. Translating it yields CASSYWDTLGSYEQYF.

J is TRBJ2-2 and V is TRBV14; D not certain. The germline V gene has CDR1 SGHDN and CDR2 FVKESK. The ends were cut back, 1 base at V and 4 bases at J, with 10 bases in the middle. CDR3 size: 15 residues. CDR3 bases: TGTGCCAGCAGCCAAGGTGCGCTCCGCACCGGGGAGCTGTTTTTT. Its protein is CASSQGALRTGELFF.

This chain connects TRBV28 to TRBJ1-1; 9 bases are shared with TRBD1. Trimming at V came to 6 bases and at J to 6 bases, leaving 11 bases not matched to a gene. In germline, CDR1 is MDHEN, CDR2 SYDVKM. The CDR3 extends over 15 amino acids. The CDR3 is CASSQPQGAGAEAFF. The DNA for the CDR3 is TGTGCCAGCAGCCAACCACAGGGGGCTGGGGCTGAAGCTTTCTTT.

The J gene is TRBJ2-4, the V gene TRBV11-3; D gene uncertain. V was clipped by 5 bases and J by 14 bases, with 16 bases between them. The CDR3 runs to 12 residues. Per the germline V gene, CDR1 is SGHNT and CDR2 is YENEEA. The CDR3: CASSEAVDAKYF. The DNA of the CDR3 is TGTGCCAGCAGCGAGGCGGTAGACGCAAAGTACTTC.

This chain connects TRBV10-3 to TRBJ1-1; TRBD1 matches at 7 bases. The V gene's germline CDR1 is ENHRY and CDR2 SYGVKD. Trimming at V came to 0 bases and at J to 6 bases, leaving 4 bases not matched to a gene. The CDR3 loop spans 14 amino acids. In nucleotides, the CDR3 is TGTGCCATCAGTGAGTCTGGGACAGATGCTGAAGCTTTCTTT. Translating it yields CAISESGTDAEAFF.

The chain couples TRBV6-1 to TRBJ2-7, with 8 bases aligning to TRBD2. V dropped 4 bases and J dropped 3; count of bases not matched to a gene: 11. Germline assignment: CDR1 MNHNS and CDR2 SASEGT. This CDR3 comprises 16 residues. CDR3 DNA sequence: TGTGCCAGCAGTGGCCTTCGAGCGGGAGAGAACTACGAGCAGTACTTC. Amino acids: CASSGLRAGENYEQYF.

The V and J genes are TRBV11-3 and TRBJ2-5; 10 positions agree with TRBD2. CDR1 and CDR2 (germline): SGHNT, YENEEA. Trimming took 0 bases from V and 5 from J; bases not matched to a gene: 9. The CDR3 length is 17 residues. The CDR3 reads CASSLELAGGGLETQYF. The CDR3 DNA reads as TGTGCCAGCAGCTTAGAATTAGCGGGAGGAGGTCTCGAGACCCAGTACTTC.

This chain uses TRBV28 with TRBJ1-3, with 7 bases matching TRBD1. V shed 6 bases and J 7 bases; nucleotides not matched to a gene: 12. Germline CDR1 and CDR2: MDHEN and SYDVKM. The CDR3 runs 15 residues. Here the CDR3 reads CASSTAQGLKNTIYF. CDR3 nucleotide sequence: TGTGCCAGCAGCACAGCACAGGGGCTTAAGAACACCATATATTTT. The whole variable domain, remainder taken from reference TRBV28 and TRBJ1-3, is DVKVTQSSRYLVKRTGEKVFLECVQDMDHENMFWYRQDPGLGLRLIYFSYDVKMKEKGDIPEGYSVSREKKERFSLILESASTNQTSMYLCASSTAQGLKNTIYFGEGSWLTVV.

This chain joins TRBV15 and TRBJ1-2; possible D gene TRBD1, 5 bases. Trimming took off 3 bases at V and 0 bases at J, with 11 bases between the two ends. CDR3 length equals 15 residues. Germline-derived CDR1 and CDR2 are LNHNV and YYDKDF (reference sequence). The CDR3 region has the DNA TGTGCCACCAGCAGCGCTCTGGGGCCTAACTATGGCTACACCTTC. As protein: CATSSALGPNYGYTF.

This clone was detected a few times. This chain joins TRBV2 and TRBJ2-1, with 7 bases aligning to TRBD1. This CDR3 region has 14 residues. Germline CDR1 SNHLY, CDR2 FYNNEI. The V segment lost 8 bases and the J segment 1 base; nucleotides outside the gene matches: 5. The CDR3, as DNA: TGTGCCAGCTCGTGGACAGGATCCTACAATGAGCAGTTCTTC. Translated: CASSWTGSYNEQFF.

The CDR3 DNA follows: TGTGCCAGCAGTGAACGTCCCCGGGATAATTCACCCCTCCACTTT. It is translated as CASSERPRDNSPLHF. The rearrangement uses TRBV2 and TRBJ1-6; D is unresolved. Germline CDR1 is SNHLY and CDR2 is FYNNEI. The length of the CDR3 is 15 residues. The germline V and J ends were trimmed by 2 bases and 5 bases, with 10 bases remaining between them.

The chain uses TRBV2 and TRBJ2-7, with D unclear. The CDR3 extends over 14 amino acids. CDR1 and CDR2 (germline): SNHLY, FYNNEI. Trimming stripped 3 bases from V and 3 bases from J, with 12 bases between. CDR3 residues: CASSEAANLYEQYF. The CDR3, as DNA: TGTGCCAGCAGTGAGGCAGCGAACCTCTACGAGCAGTACTTC.

The chain is built from TRBV3-1 (or the pseudogene TRBV3-2) and TRBJ2-1; the D is unclear. This CDR3 contains 15 residues. Deletions cut 0 bases from V and 4 bases from J, with 10 bases between. Germline lookup yields CDR1 LGHDT and CDR2 YNNKEL (reference sequence). The CDR3 bases are TGTGCCAGCAGCCAAGATGCCGGTGAGTACAATGAGCAGTTCTTC. Translated, it gives CASSQDAGEYNEQFF.

The rearrangement uses TRBV6-6 and TRBJ1-2, with TRBD1 identical over 12 bases. J was trimmed by 5 bases and V by 5 bases; bases with no gene match: 15. Germline loops: CDR1 MNHNY, CDR2 SVGAGI (reference sequence). The CDR3 loop spans 18 amino acids. The CDR3 spells CASSPLGTGGVGSYGYTF. CDR3 DNA: TGTGCCAGCAGTCCTCTAGGGACAGGGGGCGTCGGTTCTTATGGCTACACCTTC.

This clone came up a few times. This chain connects TRBV7-2 to TRBJ2-7; TRBD1 matches 8 bases. Unmatched junction bases numbered 6, after V lost 7 bases and J lost 1 base. The germline gives CDR1 SGHTA, CDR2 FQGNSA. There are 14 residues in the CDR3. In DNA, the CDR3 is TGTGCCAGCACCTCACAGGGGGATTCCTACGAGCAGTACTTC. Its protein product is CASTSQGDSYEQYF.

The V and J genes are TRBV5-1 and TRBJ2-3; 9 positions match TRBD1. The trim removed 4 bases at V and 4 bases at J, leaving 4 bases unmatched. The CDR3 sequence is 14 residues long. Germline V gene lookup returns CDR1 SGHRS and CDR2 YFSETQ. The CDR3 nucleotides are TGCGCCAGCAGCCATGGACAGGGGTCAGATACGCAGTATTTT. This sequence encodes CASSHGQGSDTQYF.